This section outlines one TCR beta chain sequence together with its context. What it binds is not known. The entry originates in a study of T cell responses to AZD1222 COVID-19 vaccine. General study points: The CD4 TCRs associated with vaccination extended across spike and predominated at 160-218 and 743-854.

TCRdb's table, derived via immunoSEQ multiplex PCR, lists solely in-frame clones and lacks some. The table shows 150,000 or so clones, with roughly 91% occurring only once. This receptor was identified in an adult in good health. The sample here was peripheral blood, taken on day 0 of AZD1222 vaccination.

In nucleotides, the CDR3 is TGTGCCAGCTCACCCCTGCTTCCGGACAGGCTTGAAAAACTGTTTTTT. As protein: CASSPLLPDRLEKLFF. This chain joins TRBV18 and TRBJ1-4; 7 nucleotides agree with TRBD1. The germline V gene has CDR1 KGHSH and CDR2 LQKENI. This CDR3 spans 16 amino acids. J lost 7 bases, V lost 3 bases, and 11 bases had no gene match.